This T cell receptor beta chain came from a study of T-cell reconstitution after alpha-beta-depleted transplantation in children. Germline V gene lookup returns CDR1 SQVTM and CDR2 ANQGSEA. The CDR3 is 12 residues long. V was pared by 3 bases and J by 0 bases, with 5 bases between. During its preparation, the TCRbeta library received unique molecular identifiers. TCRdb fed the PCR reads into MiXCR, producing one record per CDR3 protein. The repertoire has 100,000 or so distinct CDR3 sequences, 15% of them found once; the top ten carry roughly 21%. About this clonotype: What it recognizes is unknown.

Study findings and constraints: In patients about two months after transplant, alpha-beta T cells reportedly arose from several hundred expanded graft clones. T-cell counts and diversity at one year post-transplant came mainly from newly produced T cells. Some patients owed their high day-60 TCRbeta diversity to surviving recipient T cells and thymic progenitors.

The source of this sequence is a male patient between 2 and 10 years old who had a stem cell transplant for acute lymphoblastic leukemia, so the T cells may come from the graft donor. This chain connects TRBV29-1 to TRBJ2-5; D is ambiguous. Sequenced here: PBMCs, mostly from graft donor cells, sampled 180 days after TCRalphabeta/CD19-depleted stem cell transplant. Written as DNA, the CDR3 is TGCAGCGTTGACAAGCACCAAGAGACCCAGTACTTC. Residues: CSVDKHQETQYF.